This T cell receptor (beta chain) was profiled in a study of blood T cell repertoires in COVID-19. Some clones are missing from TCRdb's copy, which holds only in-frame ones; the method was immunoSEQ multiplex PCR. The table shows about 14,000 clones, with more than 75% occurring only once. The ends were cut back, 7 bases at V and 3 bases at J, with 12 bases in the middle. Germline V lookup: CDR1 SQVTM, CDR2 ANQGSEA. This CDR3 is built from 12 residues. The source material was peripheral blood. This TCR came from an older man with active or convalescent COVID-19. This sequence joins TRBV29-1 and TRBJ1-1; weak D call: TRBD1 (5 bases). This CDR3 reads CSAHLQDTEAFF. In DNA, the CDR3 is TGCAGCGCTCACCTACAGGACACTGAAGCTTTCTTT.